This is a list of T cell receptor beta chains from one sample in a study of beta chain features in type 1 diabetes. The assay was immunoSEQ multiplex PCR, and TCRdb's table has in-frame clones only and misses some. The profile shows 130,000 to 150,000 clones, 6.9% of them singletons. Material for sequencing was central memory CD4+ T cells from blood. These receptors were obtained from a woman in her 30s in good health. The CDR3 runs from the conserved cysteine through the conserved F or W. The order of the fields is J gene, clone size, V gene, D gene, CDR3 protein, CDR3 DNA. The D gene is left open where the match is weak. The listing skips clone size in some rows; elsewhere it reads once, few, many or a size class.

>TRBJ2-2|few|TRBV9|.
CASSVGPGTGGAGELFF
TGTGCCAGCAGCGTGGGCCCCGGAACAGGGGGGGCCGGGGAGCTGTTTTTT
>TRBJ1-2|few|TRBV28|.
CASSIGRGNYGYTF
TGTGCCAGCAGCATCGGTAGGGGGAACTATGGCTACACCTTC
>TRBJ2-7|.|TRBV30|TRBD1
CAGTGDINEQYF
TGTGCTGGGACAGGGGATATCAACGAGCAGTACTTC
>TRBJ1-2|.|TRBV5-4|.
CASRAGGSYGYTF
TGTGCCAGCAGGGCGGGGGGCTCCTATGGCTACACCTTC
>TRBJ2-7|few|TRBV27|TRBD1
CASSSNRGLSHEQYF
TGTGCCAGCAGTTCCAACAGGGGGCTGTCCCACGAGCAGTACTTC
>TRBJ1-1|few|TRBV5-1|.
CASSRGGNTEAFF
TGCGCCAGCAGCCGCGGGGGGAACACTGAAGCTTTCTTT
>TRBJ2-5|few|TRBV19|.
CASGTDIQETQYF
TGTGCCAGTGGAACAGACATCCAAGAGACCCAGTACTTC
>TRBJ1-1|many|TRBV7-3|TRBD1
CASSSTGQGIAEAFF
TGTGCCAGCAGCTCAACGGGACAGGGAATTGCTGAAGCTTTCTTT
>TRBJ2-4|few|TRBV6-5|.
CASSPGSYIQYF
TGTGCCAGCAGCCCAGGGTCTTACATTCAGTACTTC
>TRBJ2-7|.|TRBV5-6|.
CASSLVTGSYEQYF
TGTGCCAGCAGCTTGGTGACAGGCTCCTACGAGCAGTACTTC
>TRBJ2-7|few|TRBV5-1|TRBD2
CASSRTSASLYEQYF
TGCGCCAGCAGCCGGACTAGCGCTAGCCTCTACGAGCAGTACTTC
>TRBJ2-7|few|TRBV7-9|.
CASSLASGGEQYF
TGTGCCAGCAGCTTGGCCTCGGGTGGCGAGCAGTACTTC
>TRBJ2-5|.|TRBV5-1|TRBD2
CASDPLAGGETQYF
TGCGCCAGCGACCCTCTAGCGGGAGGTGAGACCCAGTACTTC
>TRBJ2-1|.|TRBV11-2|.
CASSLDEAVNNEQFF
TGTGCCAGCAGCTTAGATGAGGCAGTAAACAATGAGCAGTTCTTC
>TRBJ2-1|many|TRBV19|.
CASSIARNEQFF
TGTGCCAGTAGTATAGCCCGCAATGAGCAGTTCTTC
>TRBJ2-1|few|TRBV7-3|.
CASSPPGSYNEQFF
TGTGCCAGCAGCCCGCCGGGCTCCTACAATGAGCAGTTCTTC
>TRBJ1-2|many|TRBV30|.
CAGQRGGARGFYGYTF
TGTGCCGGGCAACGAGGCGGGGCGCGAGGATTCTATGGCTACACCTTC
>TRBJ2-2|.|TRBV4-1|TRBD1
CASSLGQVAGELFF
TGCGCCAGCAGCCTAGGACAGGTGGCCGGGGAGCTGTTTTTT
>TRBJ1-1|few|TRBV28|.
CASSVPGVGTEAFF
TGTGCCAGCAGTGTTCCAGGGGTGGGCACTGAAGCTTTCTTT
>TRBJ2-7|.|TRBV19|TRBD1
CASSLGDRPYEQYF
TGTGCCAGTAGTCTCGGGGACAGGCCGTACGAGCAGTACTTC
>TRBJ1-1|.|TRBV27|.
CASSSSQDMNTEAFF
TGTGCCAGCAGTTCCAGCCAGGACATGAACACTGAAGCTTTCTTT
>TRBJ2-1|few|TRBV7-6|.
CASSITREQFF
TGTGCCAGCAGCATCACCCGGGAGCAGTTCTTC
>TRBJ2-7|.|TRBV28|TRBD1
CASSPRGYEQYF
TGTGCCAGCAGCCCCAGGGGGTACGAGCAGTACTTC
>TRBJ1-5|.|TRBV7-9|.
CASSLDGERNQPQHF
TGTGCCAGCAGCTTAGACGGGGAAAGGAATCAGCCCCAGCATTTT
>TRBJ2-2|.|TRBV29-1|TRBD2
CSVPTGLAGGRTGELFF
TGCAGCGTTCCTACAGGACTAGCGGGAGGGAGGACCGGGGAGCTGTTTTTT